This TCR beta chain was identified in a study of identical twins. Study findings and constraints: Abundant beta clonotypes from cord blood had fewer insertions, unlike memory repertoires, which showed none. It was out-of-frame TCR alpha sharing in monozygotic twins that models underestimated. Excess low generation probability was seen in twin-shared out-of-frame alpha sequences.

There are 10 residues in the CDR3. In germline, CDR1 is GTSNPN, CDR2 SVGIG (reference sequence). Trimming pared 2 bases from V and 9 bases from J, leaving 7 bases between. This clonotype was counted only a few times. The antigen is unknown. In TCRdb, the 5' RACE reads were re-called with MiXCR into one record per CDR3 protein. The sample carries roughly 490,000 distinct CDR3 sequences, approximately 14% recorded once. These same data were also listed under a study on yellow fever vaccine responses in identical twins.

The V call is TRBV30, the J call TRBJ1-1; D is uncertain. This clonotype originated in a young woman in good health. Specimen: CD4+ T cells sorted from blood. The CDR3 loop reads CAWSLGKAFF. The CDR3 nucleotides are TGTGCCTGGAGTCTAGGGAAAGCTTTCTTT.